The clone carrying this TCR beta chain was seen repeatedly, ten times or more. These data originate in a study of CD8 T cells in ankylosing spondylitis. Germline loops: CDR1 SGDLS, CDR2 YYNGEE. The CDR3 is made up of 13 amino acids. V was cut by 6 bases and J by 2 bases, with 10 bases left in between. TCRdb called the 5' RACE reads again in MiXCR, with one record for every CDR3 protein. The table shows about 39,000 distinct CDR3 sequences, with 3% occurring only once. The sequencing input was blood, either unsorted or a sorted T cell fraction (not recorded which). The chain has TRBV9 and TRBJ2-3; D gene ambiguous. The TCR comes from a male donor with ankylosing spondylitis or in good health (not recorded which). CDR3: CASTRRLTDTQYF. The CDR3 DNA reads as TGTGCCAGCACCCGTCGACTCACAGATACGCAGTATTTT.